The clone carrying this TCR beta chain was observed a few times. The antigen remains unidentified. The QIAseq Immune Repertoire TCR panel built the libraries from roughly 15 ng of total RNA. TCRdb ran MiXCR on the reads and lists one entry per CDR3 protein. This sample has 450 to 600 distinct CDR3 sequences, with about 12% found just once. Live CD3+CD8+TCRalphabeta+ cells were sorted into four subsets by PD-1 and/or TIGIT. This sample is part of a study of circulating CD8 cells and anti-PD-1 response in melanoma. General study findings and limits: Under 8% of TRB clonotypes were shared between subsets at M1. TIGIT repertoires were least diverse, DNEG repertoires most diverse.

This CDR3 region has 15 residues. Germline V gene sequence: CDR1 SGHDN, CDR2 FVKESK. V was shortened by 4 bases and J by 2 bases, with 13 bases between the two germline ends. The TCR comes from a human donor with melanoma. The sample was CD8+ T cells from PBMCs, taken at baseline or after one month of anti-PD-1 therapy (not recorded which). The chain links TRBV14 to TRBJ2-3, with a possible D match to TRBD2 (6 bases). The CDR3 sequence: CASSPGAANTDTQYF. The CDR3 nucleotides are TGTGCCAGCAGCCCGGGAGCGGCGAACACAGATACGCAGTATTTT.